These 18 T cell receptor beta chains share one sample of origin, sequenced in a study of shared clonotypes between healthy human individuals. Sequenced by immunoSEQ multiplex PCR; TCRdb stores in-frame clones only, minus some. The sample consists of 650,000 to 750,000 clones, around 72% of them appearing once. Source material: memory CD4+ T cells sorted from blood. Subset here: CD45RA-negative fraction. These receptors were obtained from a woman in her thirties in good health.

The chain recombines TRBV29-1 with TRBJ2-4, with D hard to call. CDR3 length: 15 residues. Germline loops: CDR1 SQVTM, CDR2 ANQGSEA. Trimming pared 0 bases from V and 4 bases from J, leaving 13 bases between. The CDR3 loop is CSVEDRAASKNIQYF. In DNA, the CDR3 is TGCAGCGTTGAAGATCGGGCCGCTTCGAAAAACATTCAGTACTTC.

The chain combines TRBV7-9 with TRBJ2-3, with no clear D. CDR1 and CDR2 from the germline V gene are SEHNR and FQNEAQ (reference sequence). Trimming removed 3 bases at V and 4 bases at J, with 14 bases between. This CDR3 region has 15 residues. The CDR3 is CASSFYRSGSDTQYF. For the CDR3, the DNA is TGTGCCAGCAGCTTTTACAGAAGTGGTTCAGATACGCAGTATTTT.

The chain couples TRBV11-3 to TRBJ2-2, with D hard to call. Trimming removed 5 bases from V and 7 bases from J, with 5 bases in between. There are 11 residues in the CDR3. Germline CDR1 reads SGHNT; CDR2 reads YENEEA. CDR3 sequence reads: CASSGYGELFF. The CDR3 region has the DNA TGTGCCAGCAGCGGATACGGGGAGCTGTTTTTT.

The rearrangement joins TRBV28 to TRBJ2-5; 9 nucleotides agree with TRBD2. After removal of 6 bases from V and 6 bases from J, the junction contained 5 bases not matched to a gene. The germline gives CDR1 MDHEN, CDR2 SYDVKM. This CDR3 spans 13 amino acids. The CDR3 DNA reads as TGTGCCAGCAGCCGTAGCGGGAGCAAGACCCAGTACTTC. Protein product: CASSRSGSKTQYF.

The chain is built from TRBV30 and TRBJ1-2; D gene unclear. The CDR3 is 15 residues long. Trimming took 2 bases from V and 2 from J, leaving 15 bases between them. Germline CDR1 and CDR2: GTSNPN and SVGIG (reference sequence). The CDR3 DNA reads TGTGCCTGGAGTACCCAGATTCCGGCCAACTATGGCTACACCTTC. Protein: CAWSTQIPANYGYTF. The complete variable domain, with remaining parts taken from reference TRBV30 and TRBJ1-2, reads SQTIHQWPATLVQPVGSPLSLECTVEGTSNPNLYWYRQAAGRGLQLLFYSVGIGQISSEVPQNLSASRPQDRQFILSSKKLLLSDSGFYLCAWSTQIPANYGYTFGSGTRLTVV.

Only a few counts were recorded for this clone. The chain uses TRBV6-1 and TRBJ2-2; D is unresolved. Germline V CDR1 and CDR2: MNHNS, SASEGT. The CDR3 has 15 residues. Trimming removed 2 bases at V and 0 bases at J, with 7 bases between. This CDR3 reads CASSEWSSNTGELFF. The CDR3, as DNA: TGTGCCAGCAGTGAATGGAGCTCGAACACCGGGGAGCTGTTTTTT.

This clone occurred a few times. V is TRBV6-1 and J is TRBJ1-4; possible D gene TRBD1, 5 bases. Between the trimmed V and J ends, which lost 7 bases and 0 bases, there was a span of 12 bases. Per germline, CDR1 MNHNS and CDR2 SASEGT. This CDR3 comprises 15 residues. The CDR3 DNA reads TGTGCCAGCAACCGACAGCCTGCAACTAATGAAAAACTGTTTTTT. Encoded protein: CASNRQPATNEKLFF.

With regard to this clone: The sample holds other DNA sequences that translate to the same CDR3. The rearrangement joins TRBV5-1 to TRBJ2-3; TRBD1 might be the D (5 bases). This CDR3 spans 14 amino acids. CDR1 SGHRS and CDR2 YFSETQ come from the germline V gene. V dropped 0 bases and J dropped 6 bases, with 11 bases sitting between them. The CDR3 DNA follows: TGCGCCAGCAGCTTGGGCCAGGGCGGCGATACGCAGTATTTT. It codes for CASSLGQGGDTQYF.

V gene TRBV5-1 combines with J gene TRBJ2-3; 8 bases match TRBD1. CDR3 size: 16 residues. The V gene's germline CDR1 is SGHRS and CDR2 YFSETQ. Germline trimming cut 5 bases from V and 6 bases from J; bases unmatched to any gene: 14. The CDR3 protein is CASRNNAGGHLDTQYF. Written as DNA, the CDR3 is TGCGCCAGCAGAAATAACGCAGGGGGCCATTTGGATACGCAGTATTTT.

This clone was counted a few times. The chain couples TRBV29-1 to TRBJ2-2; TRBD1 aligns across 7 bases. Germline V gene data show CDR1 as SQVTM and CDR2 as ANQGSEA. The CDR3 is 15 residues long. J lost 1 base, V lost 6 bases, and 8 bases had no gene match. CDR3 sequence: CSVPKTGKNTGELFF. As DNA, the CDR3 is TGCAGCGTACCTAAGACAGGGAAGAACACCGGGGAGCTGTTTTTT.

The chain has TRBV7-2 and TRBJ2-2, with D possibly being TRBD2 (6 bases). The CDR3 is made up of 16 amino acids. V was clipped by 0 bases and J by 7 bases, with 15 bases between them. Germline CDR1 is SGHTA and CDR2 is FQGNSA. In nucleotides, the CDR3 is TGTGCCAGCAGCTTAGCTGTCAGGACTACGGGCGGGGAGCTGTTTTTT. It specifies CASSLAVRTTGGELFF.

The chain joins TRBV20-1 to TRBJ2-5; a weak D match, TRBD1 (6 bases). CDR3 length equals 11 residues. Germline loops: CDR1 DFQATT, CDR2 SNEGSKA (reference sequence). Deletions cut 6 bases from V and 6 bases from J, with 11 bases between. The CDR3 region is CSARDTKTQYF. The CDR3 DNA follows: TGCAGTGCCCGGGACACCAAGACCCAGTACTTC.

The chain uses TRBV7-3 and TRBJ2-7; 7 bases align to TRBD2. Germline assignment: CDR1 SGHTA and CDR2 FQGTGA. This CDR3 is built from 15 residues. V lost 2 bases and J lost 6; bases outside the gene matches: 10. The CDR3 DNA reads TGTGCCAGCAGCTTATGGGGAGGGGCCGGTGGCGAGCAGTACTTC. Its translation: CASSLWGGAGGEQYF. The variable domain in full, with the rest retrieved from reference TRBV7-3 and TRBJ2-7, is GAGVSQTPSNKVTEKGKYVELRCDPISGHTALYWYRQSLGQGPEFLIYFQGTGAADDSGLPNDRFFAVRPEGSVSTLKIQRTERGDSAVYLCASSLWGGAGGEQYFGPGTRLTVT.

This clone was recorded once. The chain links TRBV5-6 to TRBJ2-1, with TRBD2 identical over 11 bases. Trimming cost V 0 bases and J 10 bases; bases outside gene matches: 6. The CDR3 is 15 residues long. CDR1 is SGHDT and CDR2 is YYEEEE in the germline V gene. The DNA for the CDR3 is TGTGCCAGCAGCTTGGCACTAGCGGGAGTTGGGGAGCAGTTCTTC. Amino acids: CASSLALAGVGEQFF.

The chain has TRBV19 and TRBJ1-1; D is possibly TRBD1 (5 bases). Germline CDR1 and CDR2: LNHDA and SQIVND (reference sequence). Trimming took off 5 bases at V and 5 bases at J, with 12 bases between the two ends. The CDR3 covers 13 residues. The CDR3 sequence is CASSFFGATEAFF. CDR3 nucleotides: TGTGCCAGTAGTTTTTTCGGGGCGACTGAAGCTTTCTTT.

In its sample, this clone was seen many times. The sample holds other DNA sequences that translate to the same CDR3. V and J are TRBV6-5 and TRBJ2-7, with 12 bases that match TRBD2. There are 14 residues in the CDR3. V gave up 4 bases and J gave up 4 bases; unmatched junction bases: 2. Germline V gene data show CDR1 as MNHEY and CDR2 as SVGAGI. The CDR3 loop reads CASSSLAGGYEQYF. The CDR3 DNA reads TGTGCCAGCAGTTCACTAGCGGGAGGTTACGAGCAGTACTTC.

This clone was detected ten times or more. The gene calls are TRBV11-2 and TRBJ2-2; D is undetermined. Between the trimmed V and J ends, which lost 1 base and 6 bases, there was a span of 12 bases. The CDR3 is made up of 15 amino acids. Germline V gene sequence: CDR1 SGHAT, CDR2 FQNNGV. The CDR3: CASSLGPSSAGELFF. As DNA, the CDR3 is TGTGCCAGCAGCTTAGGACCCTCGTCCGCCGGGGAGCTGTTTTTT.

This clone appeared a single time. The chain recombines TRBV6-6 with TRBJ2-5; the match to TRBD2 covers 11 bases. This CDR3 region has 14 residues. Germline values: CDR1 MNHNY, CDR2 SVGAGI (reference sequence). V trimming: 5 bases; J trimming: 9 bases; junction bases outside the gene matches: 8. CDR3 region: CASSTSGGRSAQYF. The CDR3 DNA sequence: TGTGCCAGCAGTACTAGCGGGGGCCGTTCGGCCCAGTACTTC.